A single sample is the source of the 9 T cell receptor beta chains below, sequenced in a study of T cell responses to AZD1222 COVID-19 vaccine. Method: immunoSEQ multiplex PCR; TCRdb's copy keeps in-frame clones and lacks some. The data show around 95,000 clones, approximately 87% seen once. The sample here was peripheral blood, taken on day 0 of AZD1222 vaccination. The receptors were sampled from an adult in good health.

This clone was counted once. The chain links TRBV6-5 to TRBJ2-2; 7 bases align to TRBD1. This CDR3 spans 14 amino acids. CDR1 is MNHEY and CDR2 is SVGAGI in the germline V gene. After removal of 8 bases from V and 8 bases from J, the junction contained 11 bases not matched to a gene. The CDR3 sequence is CASDTGEFRGELFF. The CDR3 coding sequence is TGTGCCAGCGACACAGGGGAATTCCGGGGGGAGCTGTTTTTT.

This CDR3 is CASSQGDRSTDTQYF. The CDR3 DNA reads as TGTGCCAGCAGCCAAGGGGACAGAAGCACAGATACGCAGTATTTT. The V call is TRBV3-1 (or the pseudogene TRBV3-2), the J call TRBJ2-3, with 7 bases matching TRBD1. The germline gives CDR1 LGHDT, CDR2 YNNKEL (reference sequence). This CDR3 region has 15 residues. J was trimmed by 0 bases and V by 1 base; bases with no gene match: 1.

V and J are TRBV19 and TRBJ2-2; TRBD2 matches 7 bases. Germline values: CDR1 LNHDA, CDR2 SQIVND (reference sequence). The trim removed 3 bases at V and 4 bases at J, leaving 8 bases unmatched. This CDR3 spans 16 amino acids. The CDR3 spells CASSINPLASTGELFF. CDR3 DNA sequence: TGTGCCAGTAGTATCAACCCACTAGCGAGCACCGGGGAGCTGTTTTTT.

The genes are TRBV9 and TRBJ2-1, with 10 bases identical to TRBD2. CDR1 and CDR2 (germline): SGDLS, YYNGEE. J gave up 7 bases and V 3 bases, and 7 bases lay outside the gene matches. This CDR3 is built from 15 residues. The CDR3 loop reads CASSALAGVGNEQFF. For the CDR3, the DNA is TGTGCCAGCAGCGCCCTAGCGGGAGTTGGTAATGAGCAGTTCTTC.

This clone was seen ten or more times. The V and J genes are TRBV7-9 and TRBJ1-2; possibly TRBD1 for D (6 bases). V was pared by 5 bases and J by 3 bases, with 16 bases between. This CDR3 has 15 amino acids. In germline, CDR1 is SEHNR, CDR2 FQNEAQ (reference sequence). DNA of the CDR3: TGTGCCAGCAGCGCCCGCGCGGGGGCGGACTATGGCTACACCTTC. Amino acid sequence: CASSARAGADYGYTF.

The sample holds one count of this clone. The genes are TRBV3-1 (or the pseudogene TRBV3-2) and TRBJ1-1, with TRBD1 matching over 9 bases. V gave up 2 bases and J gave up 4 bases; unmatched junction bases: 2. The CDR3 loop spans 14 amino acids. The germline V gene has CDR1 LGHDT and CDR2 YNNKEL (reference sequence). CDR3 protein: CASSQSDRGTEAFF. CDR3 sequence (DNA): TGTGCCAGCAGCCAATCGGACAGGGGCACTGAAGCTTTCTTT.

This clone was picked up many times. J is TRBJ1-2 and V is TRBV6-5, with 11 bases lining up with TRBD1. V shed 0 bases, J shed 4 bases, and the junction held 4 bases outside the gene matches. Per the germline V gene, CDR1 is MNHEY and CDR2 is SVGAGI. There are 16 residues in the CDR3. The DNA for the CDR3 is TGTGCCAGCAGTTACTCCCGGACAGGGGGCGGCTATGGCTACACCTTC. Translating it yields CASSYSRTGGGYGYTF.

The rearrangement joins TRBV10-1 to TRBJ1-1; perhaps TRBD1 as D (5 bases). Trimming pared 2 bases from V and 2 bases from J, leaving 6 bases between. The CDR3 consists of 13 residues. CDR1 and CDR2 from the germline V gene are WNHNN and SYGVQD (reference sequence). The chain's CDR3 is CASSEQGNTEAFF. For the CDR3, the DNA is TGCGCCAGCAGTGAGCAGGGCAACACTGAAGCTTTCTTT.

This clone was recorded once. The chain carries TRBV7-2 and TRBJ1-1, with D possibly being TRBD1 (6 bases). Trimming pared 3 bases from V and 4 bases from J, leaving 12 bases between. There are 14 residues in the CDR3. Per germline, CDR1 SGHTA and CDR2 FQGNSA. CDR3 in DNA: TGTGCCAGCAGCTTCCACGACAGGACCACTGAAGCTTTCTTT. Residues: CASSFHDRTTEAFF.